These T cell receptor beta chains were read from a single sample in a study of blood T cell repertoires in COVID-19. Clones were sequenced by immunoSEQ multiplex PCR, and TCRdb holds only the in-frame ones, with some missing. This sample carries about 180,000 clones, around 80% of them seen once, and the ten largest clones take roughly 10%. Sequenced sample: peripheral blood. Source of these receptors: an elderly woman with COVID-19, enrolled during active disease. CDR3s include the opening cysteine and the closing phenylalanine or tryptophan. D genes are given only for firm matches.

J gene,D gene,V gene,CDR3 DNA,CDR3 protein
TRBJ2-7,TRBD2,TRBV7-9,TGTGCCAGCAGCTTAGGGTTAGCGGGAGCTCAGGAGCAGTACTTC,CASSLGLAGAQEQYF
TRBJ2-7,-,TRBV2,TGTGCCAGCAGTCCGAGGTACGAGCAGTACTTC,CASSPRYEQYF
TRBJ2-5,TRBD1,TRBV9,TGTGCCAGCAGCGTAGCAGGGACAGGTCAAGAGACCCAGTACTTC,CASSVAGTGQETQYF
TRBJ1-3,-,TRBV4-3,TGCGCCAGCAGCCCGAGCCAGTCTGGGAGTGGAAACACCATATATTTT,CASSPSQSGSGNTIYF
TRBJ1-1,-,TRBV3-1/TRBV3-2,TGTGCCAGCAGCCAACTACAGGGTAGGAACACTGAAGCTTTCTTT,CASSQLQGRNTEAFF
TRBJ1-2,TRBD1,TRBV7-3,TGTGCCAGCAGCATGACAGGGGGCGTCCAGGGCTACACCTTC,CASSMTGGVQGYTF
TRBJ1-2,TRBD1,TRBV4-3,TGCGCCAGCAGCCAAGATCTGAGACAGGGGGCAGGCTACACCTTC,CASSQDLRQGAGYTF
TRBJ2-1,-,TRBV3-1/TRBV3-2,TGTGCCAGCAGCGGGTCGGGGTACAATGAGCAGTTCTTC,CASSGSGYNEQFF
TRBJ1-6,-,TRBV5-4,TGTGCCAGCAGCCTCCTCGTGGGGCAGGCTTATAATTCACCCCTCCACTTT,CASSLLVGQAYNSPLHF
TRBJ1-2,-,TRBV5-1,TGCGCCAGCAGCTTGGGGCAGGGAGGGTCGGGCTACACCTTC,CASSLGQGGSGYTF